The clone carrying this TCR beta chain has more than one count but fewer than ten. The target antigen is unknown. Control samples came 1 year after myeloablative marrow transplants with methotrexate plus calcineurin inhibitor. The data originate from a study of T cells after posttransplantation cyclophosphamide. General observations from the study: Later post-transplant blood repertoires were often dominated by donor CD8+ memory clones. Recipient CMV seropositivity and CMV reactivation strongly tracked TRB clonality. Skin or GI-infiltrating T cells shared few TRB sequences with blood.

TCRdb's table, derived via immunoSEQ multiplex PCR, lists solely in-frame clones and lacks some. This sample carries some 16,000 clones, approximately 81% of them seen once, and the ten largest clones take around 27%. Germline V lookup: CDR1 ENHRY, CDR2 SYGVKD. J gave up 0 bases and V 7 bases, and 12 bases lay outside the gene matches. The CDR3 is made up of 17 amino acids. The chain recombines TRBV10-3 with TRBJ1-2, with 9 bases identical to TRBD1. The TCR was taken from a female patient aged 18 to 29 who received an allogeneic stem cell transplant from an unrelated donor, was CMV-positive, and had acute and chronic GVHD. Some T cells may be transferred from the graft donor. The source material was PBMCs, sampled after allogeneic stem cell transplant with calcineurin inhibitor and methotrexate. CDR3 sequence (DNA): TGTGCCATCATTCCCCGGGACAGGGAACCCACTAACTATGGCTACACCTTC. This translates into CAIIPRDREPTNYGYTF.